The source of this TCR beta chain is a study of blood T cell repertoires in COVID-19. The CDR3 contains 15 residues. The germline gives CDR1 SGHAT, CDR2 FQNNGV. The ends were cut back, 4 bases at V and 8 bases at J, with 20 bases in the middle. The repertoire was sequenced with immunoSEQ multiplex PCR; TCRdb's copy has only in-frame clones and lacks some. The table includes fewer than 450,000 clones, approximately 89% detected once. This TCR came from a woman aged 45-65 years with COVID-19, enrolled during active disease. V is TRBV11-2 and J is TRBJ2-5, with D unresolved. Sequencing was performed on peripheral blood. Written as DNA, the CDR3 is TGTGCCAGCAGCTCGGCGATGGGCCGTTCGAATACCCAGTACTTC. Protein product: CASSSAMGRSNTQYF.